Listed below are T cell receptor beta chains from one sample, sequenced in a study of shared clonotypes between healthy human individuals. Some clones are missing from TCRdb's copy, which holds only in-frame ones; the method was immunoSEQ multiplex PCR. The sample yields about a million clones, around 76% seen once. The sample was memory CD4+ T cells sorted from blood. These receptors were collected from a man aged 18 to 35 in good health. CDR3s include the opening cysteine and the closing phenylalanine or tryptophan. The D gene is left open where the match is weak. Size is stated for part of the rows, as once, few or many counts, or as a class when the clone is expanded.

clone size: NA; D gene: NA; J gene: TRBJ2-7; V gene: TRBV5-4; CDR3 DNA: TGTGCCAGCAGCCAGGGGGGACAGACCTATATCGGGCAGTACTTC; CDR3 protein: CASSQGGQTYIGQYF
clone size: few; D gene: NA; J gene: TRBJ1-5; V gene: TRBV28; CDR3 DNA: TGTGCCAGCAGTTTAATACCAGGAGATCTTCAGCCCCAGCATTTT; CDR3 protein: CASSLIPGDLQPQHF
clone size: NA; D gene: NA; J gene: TRBJ1-2; V gene: TRBV6-5; CDR3 DNA: TGTGCCAGCAGTTACTCTCTGGACAGTACTTATTATGGCTACACCTTC; CDR3 protein: CASSYSLDSTYYGYTF
clone size: NA; D gene: TRBD1; J gene: TRBJ2-7; V gene: TRBV6-1; CDR3 DNA: TGTGCCAGCCTAACAGGGGGCCTCGACTCCTACGAGCAGTACTTC; CDR3 protein: CASLTGGLDSYEQYF
clone size: NA; D gene: TRBD1; J gene: TRBJ2-7; V gene: TRBV9; CDR3 DNA: TGTGCCAGCAGCCCGCCCGATACAGGGGCCCACTACGAGCAGTACTTC; CDR3 protein: CASSPPDTGAHYEQYF
clone size: NA; D gene: NA; J gene: TRBJ1-2; V gene: TRBV6-1; CDR3 DNA: TGTGCCAGCAGTGACCCCGGGAATAACTATGGCTACACCTTC; CDR3 protein: CASSDPGNNYGYTF
clone size: NA; D gene: NA; J gene: TRBJ2-1; V gene: TRBV28; CDR3 DNA: TGTGCCAGCAGCCCCCCCCTGGGGGGTGAGCAGTTCTTC; CDR3 protein: CASSPPLGGEQFF
clone size: NA; D gene: NA; J gene: TRBJ1-2; V gene: TRBV28; CDR3 DNA: TGTGCCAGCAGTGTAACAGGGTGGAGCTATGGCTACACCTTC; CDR3 protein: CASSVTGWSYGYTF
clone size: few; D gene: NA; J gene: TRBJ2-6; V gene: TRBV30; CDR3 DNA: TGTGCCTGGCGGACCTCTGGGGCCAACGTCCTGACTTTC; CDR3 protein: CAWRTSGANVLTF
clone size: NA; D gene: NA; J gene: TRBJ1-4; V gene: TRBV7-9; CDR3 DNA: TGTGCCAGCAGCCCCGGGGGGGGTAATGAAAAACTGTTTTTT; CDR3 protein: CASSPGGGNEKLFF
clone size: NA; D gene: TRBD2; J gene: TRBJ2-7; V gene: TRBV5-1; CDR3 DNA: TGCGCCAGCAGCTTGAATAGCGGGAGGTTGTACGAGCAGTACTTC; CDR3 protein: CASSLNSGRLYEQYF
clone size: NA; D gene: NA; J gene: TRBJ2-1; V gene: TRBV2; CDR3 DNA: TGTGCCAGCAGTGAACAGGGACTCCTGCTCAATGAGCAGTTCTTC; CDR3 protein: CASSEQGLLLNEQFF
clone size: NA; D gene: NA; J gene: TRBJ2-3; V gene: TRBV6-5; CDR3 DNA: TGTGCCAGCAAAAAGATTAGCACAGATACGCAGTATTTT; CDR3 protein: CASKKISTDTQYF
clone size: once; D gene: TRBD1; J gene: TRBJ2-1; V gene: TRBV5-1; CDR3 DNA: TGCGCCAGCAGCAGCGGACAGGGGGCCGACAATGAGCAGTTCTTC; CDR3 protein: CASSSGQGADNEQFF
clone size: NA; D gene: NA; J gene: TRBJ1-6; V gene: TRBV25-1; CDR3 DNA: TGTGCCAGCAGTAGACAGGAGATTTCACCCCTCCACTTT; CDR3 protein: CASSRQEISPLHF
clone size: NA; D gene: TRBD1; J gene: TRBJ2-5; V gene: TRBV12-5; CDR3 DNA: TGTGCTAGTGGTTTGGCTTCCTGGGACAGACAAGAGACCCAGTACTTC; CDR3 protein: CASGLASWDRQETQYF
clone size: few; D gene: NA; J gene: TRBJ1-3; V gene: TRBV19; CDR3 DNA: TGTGCCAGTAGGATAAGAGCAGGAACCTCTGGAAACACCATATATTTT; CDR3 protein: CASRIRAGTSGNTIYF
clone size: NA; D gene: TRBD2; J gene: TRBJ2-1; V gene: TRBV28; CDR3 DNA: TGTGCCAGCAGTTTAAGTTCTAGCGGGGCCGGACTCTTC; CDR3 protein: CASSLSSSGAGLF
clone size: NA; D gene: TRBD2; J gene: TRBJ2-1; V gene: TRBV4-1; CDR3 DNA: TGCGCCAGCAGCCCCCCAACTAGCGGGAGAAGAAATGAGCAGTTCTTC; CDR3 protein: CASSPPTSGRRNEQFF
clone size: NA; D gene: NA; J gene: TRBJ1-4; V gene: TRBV5-6; CDR3 DNA: TGTGCCAGCAGTTATCGCATAAGTGCGGGAGGTAATGAAAAACTGTTTTTT; CDR3 protein: CASSYRISAGGNEKLFF
clone size: NA; D gene: NA; J gene: TRBJ2-3; V gene: TRBV10-3; CDR3 DNA: TGTGCCATCAGTGACGCAGCCGCAGATACGCAGTATTTT; CDR3 protein: CAISDAAADTQYF
clone size: NA; D gene: NA; J gene: TRBJ1-5; V gene: TRBV19; CDR3 DNA: TGTGCCAGTAGTATAGGAGGGCAGGGAGGACAGCCCCAGCATTTT; CDR3 protein: CASSIGGQGGQPQHF
clone size: NA; D gene: NA; J gene: TRBJ2-1; V gene: TRBV10-3; CDR3 DNA: TGTGCCATCGGGATTTACAATGAGCAGTTCTTC; CDR3 protein: CAIGIYNEQFF
clone size: NA; D gene: NA; J gene: TRBJ1-5; V gene: TRBV6-6; CDR3 DNA: TGTGCCAGCAGCCCACCGGGGAATCAGCCCCAGCATTTT; CDR3 protein: CASSPPGNQPQHF
clone size: NA; D gene: NA; J gene: TRBJ2-5; V gene: TRBV5-8; CDR3 DNA: TGTGCCAGCAGCTTAAAGACCCAGTACTTC; CDR3 protein: CASSLKTQYF
clone size: NA; D gene: TRBD1; J gene: TRBJ1-6; V gene: TRBV6-6; CDR3 DNA: TGTGCCAGCAGTGCTCGGGACAGAGACAATTCACCCCTCCACTTT; CDR3 protein: CASSARDRDNSPLHF
clone size: NA; D gene: TRBD2; J gene: TRBJ2-1; V gene: TRBV7-2; CDR3 DNA: TGTGCCAGCAGCTTAGCGAGCGGGAGCGAGAATGAGCAGTTCTTC; CDR3 protein: CASSLASGSENEQFF
clone size: NA; D gene: NA; J gene: TRBJ1-1; V gene: TRBV6-5; CDR3 DNA: TGTGCCAGCAGTTATATCCAGGGGTTGAAAACTGAAGCTTTCTTT; CDR3 protein: CASSYIQGLKTEAFF
clone size: NA; D gene: NA; J gene: TRBJ2-7; V gene: TRBV7-9; CDR3 DNA: TGTGCCAGCAGCCACGGGGGGCCAGGGCAGTACTTC; CDR3 protein: CASSHGGPGQYF
clone size: NA; D gene: TRBD1; J gene: TRBJ1-4; V gene: TRBV28; CDR3 DNA: TGTGCCAGCAGGGGACAGGGGCATGAAAAACTGTTTTTT; CDR3 protein: CASRGQGHEKLFF
clone size: NA; D gene: TRBD1; J gene: TRBJ1-5; V gene: TRBV10-3; CDR3 DNA: TGTGCCATCAGTGCCTCGGACAGGGAAGGCAATCAGCCCCAGCATTTT; CDR3 protein: CAISASDREGNQPQHF
clone size: NA; D gene: NA; J gene: TRBJ1-2; V gene: TRBV7-3; CDR3 DNA: TGTGCCAGCAGCCAACGTCCAGGCCCCTATGGCTACACCTTC; CDR3 protein: CASSQRPGPYGYTF
clone size: NA; D gene: NA; J gene: TRBJ2-6; V gene: TRBV6-5; CDR3 DNA: TGTGCCAGCAGCTTACCCTACTCTAGGGCCAACGTCCTGACTTTC; CDR3 protein: CASSLPYSRANVLTF
clone size: NA; D gene: TRBD1; J gene: TRBJ2-7; V gene: TRBV11-1; CDR3 DNA: TGTGCCAGCAGACCGGGACAGGCCTACTCCTACGAGCAGTACTTC; CDR3 protein: CASRPGQAYSYEQYF
clone size: few; D gene: TRBD1; J gene: TRBJ1-1; V gene: TRBV28; CDR3 DNA: TGTGCCAGCAGTCCTGGAGGGACAGGGCCTGAAGCTTTCTTT; CDR3 protein: CASSPGGTGPEAFF
clone size: NA; D gene: TRBD2; J gene: TRBJ2-3; V gene: TRBV19; CDR3 DNA: TGTGCCAGTAGTATAGGGCTAGCGGGAGAGTTAGGGGGCACAGATACGCAGTATTTT; CDR3 protein: CASSIGLAGELGGTDTQYF
clone size: NA; D gene: TRBD2; J gene: TRBJ2-4; V gene: TRBV4-2; CDR3 DNA: TGTGCCAGCAGCCAAGACCAAACGGGACTAGCGGGGGGGCTGGTCAAAAACATTCAGTACTTC; CDR3 protein: CASSQDQTGLAGGLVKNIQYF
clone size: NA; D gene: NA; J gene: TRBJ2-2; V gene: TRBV4-2; CDR3 DNA: TGTGCCAGCAGCCAAGTTAGGGGGGACACCGGGGAGCTGTTTTTT; CDR3 protein: CASSQVRGDTGELFF
clone size: NA; D gene: TRBD2; J gene: TRBJ2-3; V gene: TRBV11-2; CDR3 DNA: TGTGCCAGCAACGGGGGGATATACACAGATACGCAGTATTTT; CDR3 protein: CASNGGIYTDTQYF
clone size: NA; D gene: NA; J gene: TRBJ1-2; V gene: TRBV7-2; CDR3 DNA: TGTGCCAGCAGCTTAGATGGGAACTATGGCTACACCTTC; CDR3 protein: CASSLDGNYGYTF
clone size: few; D gene: TRBD1; J gene: TRBJ1-4; V gene: TRBV23-1; CDR3 DNA: TGCGCCAGCAGTCATTCTCAGGGGGATGAAAAACTGTTTTTT; CDR3 protein: CASSHSQGDEKLFF
clone size: few; D gene: NA; J gene: TRBJ1-4; V gene: TRBV5-1; CDR3 DNA: TGCGCCAGCAGGACAACAGGAAATGAAAAACTGTTTTTT; CDR3 protein: CASRTTGNEKLFF
clone size: NA; D gene: TRBD2; J gene: TRBJ2-3; V gene: TRBV18; CDR3 DNA: TGTGCCAGCTCACCACCCACCGGACTAGCGGGAACGCAGTATTTT; CDR3 protein: CASSPPTGLAGTQYF
clone size: NA; D gene: NA; J gene: TRBJ1-2; V gene: TRBV28; CDR3 DNA: TGTGCCAGCACAGGGGCCCCTAACTATGGCTACACCTTC; CDR3 protein: CASTGAPNYGYTF
clone size: NA; D gene: NA; J gene: TRBJ1-4; V gene: TRBV18; CDR3 DNA: TGTGCCAGCTCACCCGGGGCGCCAAGGGAAAAACTGTTTTTT; CDR3 protein: CASSPGAPREKLFF
clone size: NA; D gene: TRBD1; J gene: TRBJ2-6; V gene: TRBV29-1; CDR3 DNA: TGCAGTACTTCTGACAGGGATTCTGCTGGGGCCAACGTCCTGACTTTC; CDR3 protein: CSTSDRDSAGANVLTF
clone size: once; D gene: NA; J gene: TRBJ2-7; V gene: TRBV6-1; CDR3 DNA: TGTGCCAGCAGAGAAGACTGGTGGAAGCAGTACTTC; CDR3 protein: CASREDWWKQYF
clone size: once; D gene: NA; J gene: TRBJ2-3; V gene: TRBV6-1; CDR3 DNA: TGTGCCAGCACCCGACCGGCTCCAGATACGCAGTATTTT; CDR3 protein: CASTRPAPDTQYF
clone size: NA; D gene: NA; J gene: TRBJ1-4; V gene: TRBV6-1; CDR3 DNA: TGTGCCAGCAGATCCGGGGGGGGTAATGAAAAACTGTTTTTT; CDR3 protein: CASRSGGGNEKLFF
clone size: NA; D gene: NA; J gene: TRBJ1-3; V gene: TRBV11-2; CDR3 DNA: TGTGCCAGCAGCCGTCCCGGTCGGGCAGGGTGGCGGAACACCATATATTTT; CDR3 protein: CASSRPGRAGWRNTIYF
clone size: NA; D gene: TRBD1; J gene: TRBJ2-7; V gene: TRBV11-2; CDR3 DNA: TGTGCCAGCAGCCAAACGACAGGGAACTACGAGCAGTACTTC; CDR3 protein: CASSQTTGNYEQYF
clone size: NA; D gene: NA; J gene: TRBJ2-1; V gene: TRBV18; CDR3 DNA: TGTGCCAGCTCCCCCAGCGGAGATCCTTACGGGGGGCAGTTCTTC; CDR3 protein: CASSPSGDPYGGQFF
clone size: NA; D gene: NA; J gene: TRBJ2-7; V gene: TRBV19; CDR3 DNA: TGTGCCAGTAGTAAACTCGACAGGCCCCACGAGCAGTACTTC; CDR3 protein: CASSKLDRPHEQYF
clone size: NA; D gene: NA; J gene: TRBJ2-5; V gene: TRBV28; CDR3 DNA: TGTGCCAGCAGTTTAGGGGTGGAGACCCAGTACTTC; CDR3 protein: CASSLGVETQYF
clone size: NA; D gene: NA; J gene: TRBJ1-2; V gene: TRBV11-2; CDR3 DNA: TGTGCCAGCAGCTTATCCTCAACCAGGGGTGGGGGCTACACCTTC; CDR3 protein: CASSLSSTRGGGYTF
clone size: NA; D gene: NA; J gene: TRBJ1-2; V gene: TRBV28; CDR3 DNA: TGTGCCAGCAGCCAACCGGCGGGGAACTATGGCTACACCTTC; CDR3 protein: CASSQPAGNYGYTF
clone size: NA; D gene: NA; J gene: TRBJ1-1; V gene: TRBV6-5; CDR3 DNA: TGTGCCAGCAGTTATGGGGGAAACACTGAAGCTTTCTTT; CDR3 protein: CASSYGGNTEAFF
clone size: few; D gene: NA; J gene: TRBJ2-1; V gene: TRBV10-3; CDR3 DNA: TGTGCCATCAGTGGAGGACTCGACAATGAGCAGTTCTTC; CDR3 protein: CAISGGLDNEQFF